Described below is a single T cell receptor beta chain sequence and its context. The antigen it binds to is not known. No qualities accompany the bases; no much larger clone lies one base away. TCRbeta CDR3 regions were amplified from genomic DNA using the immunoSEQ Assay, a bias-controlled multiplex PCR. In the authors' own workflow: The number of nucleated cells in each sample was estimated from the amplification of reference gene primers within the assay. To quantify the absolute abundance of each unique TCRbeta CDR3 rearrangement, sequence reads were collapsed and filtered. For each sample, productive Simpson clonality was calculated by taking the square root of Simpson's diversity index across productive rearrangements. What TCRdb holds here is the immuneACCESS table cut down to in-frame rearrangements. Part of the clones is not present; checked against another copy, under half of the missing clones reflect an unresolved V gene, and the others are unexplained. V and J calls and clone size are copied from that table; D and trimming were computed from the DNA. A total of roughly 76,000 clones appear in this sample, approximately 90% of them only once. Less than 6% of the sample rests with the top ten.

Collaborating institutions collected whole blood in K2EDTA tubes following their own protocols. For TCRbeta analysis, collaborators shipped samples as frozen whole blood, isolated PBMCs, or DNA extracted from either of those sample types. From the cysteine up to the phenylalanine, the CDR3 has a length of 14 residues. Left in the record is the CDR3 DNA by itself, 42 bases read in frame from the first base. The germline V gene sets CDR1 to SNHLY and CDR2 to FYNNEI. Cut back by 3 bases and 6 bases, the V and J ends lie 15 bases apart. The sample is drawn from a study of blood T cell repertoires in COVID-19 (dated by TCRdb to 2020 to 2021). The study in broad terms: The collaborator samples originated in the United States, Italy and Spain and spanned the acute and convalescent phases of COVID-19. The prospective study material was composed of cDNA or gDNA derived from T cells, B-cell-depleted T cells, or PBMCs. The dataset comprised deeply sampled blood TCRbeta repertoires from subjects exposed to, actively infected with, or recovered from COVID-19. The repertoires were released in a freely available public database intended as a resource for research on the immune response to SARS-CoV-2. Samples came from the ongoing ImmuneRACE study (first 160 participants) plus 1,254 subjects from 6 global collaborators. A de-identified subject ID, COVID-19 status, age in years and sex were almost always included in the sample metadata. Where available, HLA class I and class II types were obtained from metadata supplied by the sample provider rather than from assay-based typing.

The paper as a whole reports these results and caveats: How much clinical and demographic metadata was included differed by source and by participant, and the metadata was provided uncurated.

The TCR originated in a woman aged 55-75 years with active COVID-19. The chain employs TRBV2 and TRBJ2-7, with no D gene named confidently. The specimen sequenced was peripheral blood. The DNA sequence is TGTGCCAGCAGTGATTGGCGGCGAGTAGTCGAGCAGTACTTC. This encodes CASSDWRRVVEQYF.